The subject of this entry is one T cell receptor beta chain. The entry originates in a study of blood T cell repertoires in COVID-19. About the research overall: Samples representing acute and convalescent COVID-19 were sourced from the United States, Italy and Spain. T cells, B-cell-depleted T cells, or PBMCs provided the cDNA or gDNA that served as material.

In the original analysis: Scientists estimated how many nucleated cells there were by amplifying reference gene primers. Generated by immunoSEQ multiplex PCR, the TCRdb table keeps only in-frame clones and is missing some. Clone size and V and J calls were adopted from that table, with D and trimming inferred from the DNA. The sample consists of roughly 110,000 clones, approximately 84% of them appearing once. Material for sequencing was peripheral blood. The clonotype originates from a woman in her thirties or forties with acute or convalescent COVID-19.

CDR3: CASRLNAVNEQFF. CDR3 in DNA: TGTGCCAGCAGACTTAATGCGGTCAATGAGCAGTTCTTC. This sequence joins TRBV7-9 and TRBJ2-1, with D unclear. With 6 bases removed from V and 6 bases from J, the gap between germline ends came to 12 bases. This CDR3 comprises 13 residues. The germline gives CDR1 SEHNR, CDR2 FQNEAQ (reference sequence).